The clone carrying this T cell receptor beta chain was picked up one time. The same CDR3 is also encoded by other DNA sequences in this sample. These data are taken from a study of blood T cell repertoires in COVID-19. Study background: Spain, Italy and the United States supplied samples that represented acute and convalescent COVID-19. T cells, B-cell-depleted T cells, or PBMCs provided the cDNA or gDNA that served as material.

Cohort allocation depended upon clinical history that participants reported. The repertoire was sequenced with immunoSEQ multiplex PCR; TCRdb's copy has only in-frame clones and lacks some. The sample yields a few hundred thousand clones, approximately 91% seen once. V lost 3 bases to trimming and J lost 3 bases, with 9 bases between them. CDR1 and CDR2 from the germline V gene are KGHDR and SFDVKD. CDR3 length: 14 amino acids. Sequences were obtained from PBMCs or T cells enriched from blood (not recorded which). This TCR derives from a woman aged 40 to 50 who had been exposed to COVID-19. V usage is TRBV24-1 and J usage is TRBJ2-3; D remains unclear. The CDR3 DNA reads TGTGCCACCAGTGATCCGTCCGGGACAGATACGCAGTATTTT. It codes for CATSDPSGTDTQYF.